The source of this TCR beta chain is a study of shared clonotypes between healthy human individuals. Turning to this clone: Antigen: not known. The same CDR3 is also encoded by other DNA sequences in this sample.

Libraries were prepared by immunoSEQ multiplex PCR; TCRdb keeps only in-frame clonotypes and omits some of them. The sample lists about 2.1 million clones; 85% to 95% were seen once. Germline V CDR1 and CDR2: LNHDA, SQIVND (reference sequence). V was pared by 1 base and J by 0 bases, with 7 bases between. CDR3 length: 15 amino acids. General study results and limits: Larger estimated richness was generally recorded for naive subsets relative to memory subsets. Incomplete sequencing of sorted subsets was indicated by rarefaction despite large depth.

Naive CD8 cells, CD45RO-negative and positively selected for CCR7, excluded terminally differentiated effector memory CD45RA+ cells. The clonotype comes from a young man in good health. Some clones in this sample may be carry-over from other donors' samples. Sample: naive CD8+ T cells from PBMCs. This chain connects TRBV19 to TRBJ1-5; no definite D call. DNA for the CDR3: TGTGCCAGTAGTATAGTTGAGGGTAGCAATCAGCCCCAGCATTTT. Translated: CASSIVEGSNQPQHF.